In its sample, the clone carrying this TCR beta chain was seen many times. Antigen unknown. The data belong to a study of identical twins. Via MiXCR, TCRdb re-called the 5' RACE reads, giving one row per CDR3 protein. The sample consists of under 350,000 distinct CDR3 sequences, over 8.5% of them appearing once. The study, taken as a whole, reports: Out-of-frame sharing of TCR alpha in monozygotic twins was underestimated by models. In cord blood, abundant beta clonotypes had fewer insertions; memory showed no trend. Conclusions came from cross-sectional statistical analysis, not from following the same donors.

Germline V gene lookup returns CDR1 SGHTA and CDR2 FQGNSA. This CDR3 is built from 14 residues. The J segment lost 3 bases and the V segment lost 3 bases, leaving 5 bases of the junction unmatched. The same data also contributed to another study, on yellow fever vaccine responses in identical twins. As reported in that work: On the reported evidence, twins' vaccine T cell responses seemed partly convergent and partly personalized.

This clonotype originated in a woman between 18 and 29 years old in good health. The V call is TRBV7-2, the J call TRBJ2-7, with 7 positions matching TRBD2. Sequenced material: CD8+ T cells sorted from blood. The CDR3 loop is CASSFSGGGYEQYF. Here the CDR3 DNA reads TGTGCCAGCAGCTTTTCGGGCGGGGGCTACGAGCAGTACTTC. Full variable domain (outside the CDR3, taken from reference TRBV7-2 and TRBJ2-7): GAGVSQSPSNKVTEKGKDVELRCDPISGHTALYWYRQSLGQGLEFLIYFQGNSAPDKSGLPSDRFSAERTGGSVSTLTIQRTQQEDSAVYLCASSFSGGGYEQYFGPGTRLTVT.